One TCR beta chain is described in this entry. The sample holds many counts of this clonotype. There is no known antigen for this receptor. No quality values exist for individual bases; no much larger clone is one base distant. This sample is part of a study of T cells in Graves' hyperthyroidism and ophthalmopathy (dated by TCRdb to between 2017 and 2020). For the study in its entirety: Peripheral blood was sampled at the time of initial diagnosis, prior to any treatment. A discovery cohort of about 96 patients, 43 with Graves' ophthalmopathy and 57 with stable Graves' hyperthyroidism, was used to find distinguishing TCR V-J signatures. After blood sampling, hyperthyroidism patients were treated with methimazole at a starting dose of 30 mg daily, and ophthalmopathy patients were treated with high-dose intravenous methylprednisolone. The 75 to 100 discovery patients were divided at random into training and test sets in a 7:3 ratio. Thyroid tissue and blood T-cell repertoires from six Graves' hyperthyroidism patients were also compared in the study. The paper reports TCR Vbeta CDR3 sequencing of 140 or so peripheral blood samples: 43 ophthalmopathy, 75 to 80 hyperthyroidism and approximately 17 progressor patients. An independent validation cohort of 18 to 20 hyperthyroidism patients and over 15 patients who later progressed to ophthalmopathy tested prospective prediction of ophthalmopathy.

Based on the germline V gene (reference sequence), the CDR1 and CDR2 sequences are DFQATT and SNEGSKA. V is cut by 5 bases and J by 7 bases, and the space between the germline ends is 15 bases. The CDR3 runs 13 amino acids, cysteine and phenylalanine included. Only the CDR3 DNA stays, 39 bases, in frame from base 1. Ophthalmopathy patients had moderately to severely active disease, Clinical Activity Score of at least 3, NOSPECS grade of at least 4, and duration under 3 months. The study excluded patients with uncontrolled infections, other autoimmune diseases, pregnancy or lactation. Clinical symptoms, serum thyroxine and TRAb, thyroid ultrasound, and orbital computed tomography formed the basis for the diagnoses. Ficoll-Paque density gradient centrifugation was used to isolate PBMCs from 8.5 to 10 ml of fresh peripheral blood. Total RNA was extracted with Trizol reagent, and quality was checked on an Agilent 2100 Bioanalyzer.

Results the study describes overall, beyond this receptor: No statistical method was used to fix the sample size in advance, and group allocation was not hidden from the investigators. Blood samples also contained most of the expanded thyroid clonotypes (frequency above 0.001), which suggests that blood repertoires may reflect thyroid immune responses. In validation, progression to ophthalmopathy was predicted by the model with around 71% sensitivity and roughly 76% specificity, a median of 6.5 months before onset. A 13 V-J signature model separated ophthalmopathy from stable hyperthyroidism, with about 88% sensitivity and roughly 81% specificity in cross-validation and 80%/75% in testing.

TCR beta CDR3 regions were amplified from RNA transcripts. A first-round RT-PCR of the TCR CDR3 used the HTBI primer set with the Qiagen OneStep RT-PCR kit. Libraries were constructed in a second round of multiplex PCR, after which size selection and purification were performed. The libraries were sequenced on an Illumina HiSeq2000 using paired-end 100 bp reads. The source study handled its data this way. Raw data were processed with SOAPnuke, discarding reads with adapters, uncalled bases, mean Phred below 15, or no exact constant-primer or identifier match. COPE v1.2.5 was used to merge the high-quality paired reads, and each unique nucleotide sequence was defined as a clonotype. MiTCR v1.1 was used to align the clonotypes against IMGT TRBV, TRBD and TRBJ reference segments. The analysis was restricted to V-J combinations with a frequency above 0.0001, which together covered around 99% of the repertoires. The TCS score was defined as F50 (clonal expansion) divided by E x V (chaos), with BLOSUM62-based TCRdist calculated between CDR3 peptides within each V-J. Welch's t-statistics and random forest reduced roughly 500 V-J features to 10 to 15, which were used in a naive Bayes classifier (R e1071). The raw public reads went through TCRdb reprocessing: fastp at Q25, MiXCR clone calling, in-frame beta chains kept. Each CDR3 protein appears once, grouped with its most common genes and DNA. The V and J calls and clone size come from TCRdb's table, not from the authors' own analysis. A total of 600,000 to 650,000 distinct CDR3 sequences appear in this sample, roughly 20% of them only once. The ten largest clones take up 30% to 40% of the sample.

This clonotype was sampled from a man younger than 40 with Graves' ophthalmopathy. The chain is made from TRBV20-1 and TRBJ2-1; the D gene is perhaps TRBD1, on 6 matching bases. Material for sequencing was blood. The DNA is TGCAGTGCTGAGAGGTCGAGGGGGAATGAGCAGTTCTTC. Translated, it reads CSAERSRGNEQFF.